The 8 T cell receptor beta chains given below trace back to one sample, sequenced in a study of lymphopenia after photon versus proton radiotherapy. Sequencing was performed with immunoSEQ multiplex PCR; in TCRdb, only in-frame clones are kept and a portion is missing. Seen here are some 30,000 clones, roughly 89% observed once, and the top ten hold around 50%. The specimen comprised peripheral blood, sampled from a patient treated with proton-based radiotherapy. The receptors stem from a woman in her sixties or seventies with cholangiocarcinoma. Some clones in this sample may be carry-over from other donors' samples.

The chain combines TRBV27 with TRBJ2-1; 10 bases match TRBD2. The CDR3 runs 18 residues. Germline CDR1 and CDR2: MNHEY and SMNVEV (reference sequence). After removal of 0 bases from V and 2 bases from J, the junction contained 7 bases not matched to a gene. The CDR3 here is CASSLSMSLAGAYNEQFF. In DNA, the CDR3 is TGTGCCAGCAGTTTATCGATGTCGCTAGCGGGGGCCTACAATGAGCAGTTCTTC.

For the CDR3, the DNA is TGTGCCAGCAGTCCAGGGACAGTGAATTCACCCCTCCACTTT. Amino acid sequence: CASSPGTVNSPLHF. The V and J genes are TRBV6-5 and TRBJ1-6; 7 bases map to TRBD1. CDR1 MNHEY and CDR2 SVGAGI come from the germline V gene. V shed 5 bases and J 7 bases; nucleotides not matched to a gene: 5. The CDR3 consists of 14 residues.

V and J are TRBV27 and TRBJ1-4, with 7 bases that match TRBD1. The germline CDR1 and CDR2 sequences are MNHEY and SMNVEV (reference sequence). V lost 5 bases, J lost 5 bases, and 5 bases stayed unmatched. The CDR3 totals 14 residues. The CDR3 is CASSLGGPNEKLFF. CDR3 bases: TGTGCCAGCAGTCTAGGGGGCCCCAATGAAAAACTGTTTTTT.

The CDR3 DNA follows: TGTGCCAGCAGTGGATCGGCAGGGGAAGGCACCGGGGAGCTGTTTTTT. Amino acid sequence: CASSGSAGEGTGELFF. The genes are TRBV6-4 and TRBJ2-2; the D gene is possibly TRBD1 (6 bases). This CDR3 is built from 16 residues. Between the trimmed V and J ends, which lost 4 bases and 4 bases, there was a span of 16 bases. Per the germline V gene, CDR1 is MRHNA and CDR2 is SNTAGT.

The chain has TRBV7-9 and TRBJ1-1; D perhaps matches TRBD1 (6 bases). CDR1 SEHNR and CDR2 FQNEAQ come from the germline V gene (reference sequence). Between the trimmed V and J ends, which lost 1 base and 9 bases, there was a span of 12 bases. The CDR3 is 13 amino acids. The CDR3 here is CASSLVSDRQAFF. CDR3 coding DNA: TGTGCCAGCAGCTTAGTGTCCGACAGGCAAGCTTTCTTT.

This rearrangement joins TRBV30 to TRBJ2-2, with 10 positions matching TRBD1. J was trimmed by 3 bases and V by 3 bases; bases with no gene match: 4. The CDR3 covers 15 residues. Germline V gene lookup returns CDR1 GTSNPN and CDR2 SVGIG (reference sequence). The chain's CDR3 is CAWSLGQGDTGELFF. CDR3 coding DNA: TGTGCCTGGAGCTTAGGACAGGGGGACACCGGGGAGCTGTTTTTT.

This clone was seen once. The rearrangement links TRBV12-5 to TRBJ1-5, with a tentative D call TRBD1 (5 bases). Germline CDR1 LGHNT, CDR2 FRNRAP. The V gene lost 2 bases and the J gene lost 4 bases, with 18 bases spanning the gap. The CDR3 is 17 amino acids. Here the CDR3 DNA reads TGTGCTAGTGGTTTGTACCCATGGACACGCACTAATCAGCCCCAGCATTTT. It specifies CASGLYPWTRTNQPQHF.

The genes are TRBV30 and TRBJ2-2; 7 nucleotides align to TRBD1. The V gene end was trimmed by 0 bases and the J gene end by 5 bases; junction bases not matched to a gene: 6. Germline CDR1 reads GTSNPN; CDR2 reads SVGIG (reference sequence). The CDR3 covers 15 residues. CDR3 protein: CAWSVSRGSTGELFF. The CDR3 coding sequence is TGTGCCTGGAGTGTCAGCAGGGGGTCGACCGGGGAGCTGTTTTTT.